This T cell receptor (beta chain) was retrieved from a study of CD8+ T cells in alopecia areata. Across the whole study: Grafting placed skin from approximately 6-12-month-old C3H/HeJ donors with spontaneous alopecia onto approximately 6-11-week-old female C3H/HeJ mice.

To note about this clone: Its specificity is not known. The listed genes are named as in mouse. Read sequence stops 4 residues before the CDR3 end, and the germline J gene provides the missing end. Other DNA sequences within the sample encode an identical CDR3.

Study-wide results and limits: Scalp samples also yield sequences of resident alphabeta T cells from normal skin. An increase in clonality over normal scalp was evident in lesional scalp, especially alopecia totalis/universalis.

CDR3 size: 13 residues. Between the trimmed V and J ends, which lost 5 bases and 4 bases, there was a span of 12 bases. Germline-derived CDR1 and CDR2 are SGHDT and FRDEAV. Investigators isolated RNA and reverse transcribed it into cDNA to act as the sequencing template. The assay was immunoSEQ multiplex PCR, and TCRdb's table has in-frame clones only and misses some. This sample includes 270,000 or so clones with no singletons; its ten biggest clones take up roughly 1.2%. After pooling, cutaneous lymph node cells were sorted with CD4, CD8alpha, NKG2D, NKG2ACE and other markers. The source of this sequence is a C3H/HeJ mouse with alopecia areata. Strain haplotype (MHC): H2-k. The rearrangement links TRBV14 to TRBJ1-2, with D perhaps matching TRBD1 (6 bases). Sequenced material: CD4+ T cells sorted from a lymph node. The CDR3 bases that were read are TGTGCCAGCAGCCCACAGGGTTCCTCC. It codes for CASSPQGSS. The full CDR3 protein is CASSPQGSSDYTF. Supplemented by reference TRBV14 and TRBJ1-2, the full variable domain reads EAGVTQSPRYAVLQEGQAVSFWCDPISGHDTLYWYQQPRDQGPQLLVYFRDEAVIDNSQLPSDRFSAVRPKGTNSTLKIQSAKQGDTATYLCASSPQGSSDYTFGSGTRLLVI.